The 19 T cell receptor beta chains presented below share a single source sample, sequenced in a study of OX40 agonist ivuxolimab in advanced cancers. Profiling relied on immunoSEQ multiplex PCR, and the TCRdb table lists in-frame clones only, not all of them. In the table there are about 120,000 clones, 80% to 90% of which are singletons. This material consisted of CD4+ or CD8+ T cells sorted from blood, taken in a trial of the OX40 agonist ivuxolimab. The receptors derive from an adult with an advanced solid tumor such as melanoma, head and neck, liver or kidney cancer.

The V gene is TRBV5-6, the J gene TRBJ1-1, with 7 bases fitting TRBD1. J lost 1 base, V lost 5 bases, and 8 bases had no gene match. The V gene's germline CDR1 is SGHDT and CDR2 YYEEEE. This CDR3 region has 15 residues. CDR3 nucleotide sequence: TGTGCCAGCAGATTACAGGGGCCCAGGAACACTGAAGCTTTCTTT. Its protein product is CASRLQGPRNTEAFF. The complete variable domain, with remaining parts taken from reference TRBV5-6 and TRBJ1-1, reads DAGVTQSPTHLIKTRGQQVTLRCSPKSGHDTVSWYQQALGQGPQFIFQYYEEEERQRGNFPDRFSGHQFPNYSSELNVNALLLGDSALYLCASRLQGPRNTEAFFGQGTRLTVV.

This clone was recorded once. The rearrangement uses TRBV6-5 and TRBJ1-2; tentatively, D is TRBD1 (5 bases). The germline CDR1 and CDR2 sequences are MNHEY and SVGAGI. The CDR3 is 13 amino acids. V was clipped by 6 bases and J by 4 bases, with 12 bases between them. CDR3 DNA: TGTGCCAGCAGCCCAGACAGCTTCTATGGCTACACCTTC. Translation: CASSPDSFYGYTF.

The chain has TRBV7-2 and TRBJ2-7, with TRBD2 identical over 9 bases. Germline V CDR1 and CDR2: SGHTA, FQGNSA. CDR3 length: 13 residues. The V and J ends lost 4 bases and 9 bases, in that order; junction bases with no gene match: 7. The CDR3 DNA follows: TGTGCCAGCAGCTCCGGGACTAGCCCGCGGCAGTACTTC. Amino acid sequence: CASSSGTSPRQYF.

J is TRBJ1-4 and V is TRBV27, with 9 positions matching TRBD1. The CDR3 totals 15 residues. The trim removed 1 base at V and 5 bases at J, leaving 2 bases unmatched. Looked up from germline, CDR1 is MNHEY and CDR2 is SMNVEV (reference sequence). In nucleotides, the CDR3 is TGTGCCAGCAGTTTATATGGGACAGGGAATGAAAAACTGTTTTTT. Its protein is CASSLYGTGNEKLFF.

The rearrangement links TRBV28 to TRBJ2-6; D might be TRBD2 (6 bases). Looked up from germline, CDR1 is MDHEN and CDR2 is SYDVKM. The CDR3 contains 15 residues. Trimming removed 5 bases at V and 2 bases at J, with 10 bases between. CDR3 in DNA: TGTGCCAGCAGTCCCTCGGGGGCTGGGGCCAACGTCCTGACTTTC. As protein: CASSPSGAGANVLTF.

The DNA of the CDR3 is TGCAGCGTTGAGGGACAGGGCCGGGGCTACACCTTC. The encoded protein is CSVEGQGRGYTF. The J gene is TRBJ1-2, the V gene TRBV29-1, with 9 nucleotides matching TRBD1. Germline loops: CDR1 SQVTM, CDR2 ANQGSEA. V lost 3 bases to trimming and J lost 8 bases; unmatched junction nucleotides: 4. The CDR3 runs 12 residues.

This chain links TRBV28 with TRBJ2-1, with 13 positions matching TRBD2. Losses at the gene ends were 5 bases for V and 5 bases for J; bases not matched to a gene: 3. The length of the CDR3 is 15 residues. From germline, CDR1 is MDHEN and CDR2 SYDVKM. CDR3 nucleotide sequence: TGTGCCAGCAGTCCCACTAGCGGGGGGGACAATGAGCAGTTCTTC. This translates into CASSPTSGGDNEQFF.

This chain joins TRBV7-2 and TRBJ1-2; no clear D. This CDR3 is 14 amino acids long. V lost 6 bases, J lost 8 bases, and 19 bases lay in between. The germline CDR1 and CDR2 sequences are SGHTA and FQGNSA. This chain's CDR3 is CASSPGSLARGYTF. CDR3 sequence (DNA): TGTGCCAGCAGTCCAGGATCCCTCGCTCGGGGCTACACCTTC.

V usage is TRBV7-2 and J usage is TRBJ1-2; TRBD1 might be the D (6 bases). From germline, CDR1 is SGHTA and CDR2 FQGNSA. V was clipped by 3 bases and J by 0 bases, with 8 bases between them. This CDR3 contains 14 residues. The CDR3 nucleotides are TGTGCCAGCAGCTTGGGACAACCTAACTATGGCTACACCTTC. Its translation: CASSLGQPNYGYTF. Combining the CDR3 with reference TRBV7-2 and TRBJ1-2 gives the whole variable domain GAGVSQSPSNKVTEKGKDVELRCDPISGHTALYWYRQSLGQGLEFLIYFQGNSAPDKSGLPSDRFSAERTGGSVSTLTIQRTQQEDSAVYLCASSLGQPNYGYTFGSGTRLTVV.

This chain joins TRBV27 and TRBJ2-1, with 8 bases aligning to TRBD2. V lost 5 bases, J lost 0 bases, and 12 bases stayed unmatched. This CDR3 is 18 amino acids long. Germline CDR1 and CDR2: MNHEY and SMNVEV (reference sequence). The CDR3, as DNA: TGTGCCAGCAGTATGTCCGGGACTAGACGGCGCTCCTACAATGAGCAGTTCTTC. Its protein product is CASSMSGTRRRSYNEQFF.

The chain recombines TRBV10-1 with TRBJ1-1; the D gene is possibly TRBD1 (5 bases). Trimming removed 7 bases from V and 4 bases from J, with 19 bases in between. The germline V gene has CDR1 WNHNN and CDR2 SYGVQD (reference sequence). The CDR3 is made up of 15 amino acids. As DNA, the CDR3 is TGCGCCAGCACCCTGAAAAGGGGACCGGGCACTGAAGCTTTCTTT. Residues: CASTLKRGPGTEAFF.

This clone appeared once. V gene TRBV30 combines with J gene TRBJ1-5, with 8 bases aligning to TRBD1. J was trimmed by 2 bases and V by 1 base; bases with no gene match: 10. The germline V gene encodes CDR1 GTSNPN and CDR2 SVGIG (reference sequence). This CDR3 contains 17 residues. The CDR3 loop is CAWSAQGASGGNQPQHF. CDR3 sequence (DNA): TGTGCCTGGAGTGCTCAGGGGGCCTCGGGGGGCAATCAGCCCCAGCATTTT.

This rearrangement joins TRBV28 to TRBJ1-1; D is unresolved. Trimming removed 7 bases from V and 7 bases from J, with 16 bases in between. Germline loops: CDR1 MDHEN, CDR2 SYDVKM. CDR3 length: 13 residues. CDR3 nucleotide sequence: TGTGCCAGCATTGTGGGCCTGCCGGGTGAAGCTTTCTTT. The encoded protein is CASIVGLPGEAFF.

The chain joins TRBV28 to TRBJ1-5; 8 nucleotides match TRBD1. The V gene end was trimmed by 3 bases and the J gene end by 2 bases; junction bases not matched to a gene: 3. Germline CDR1 is MDHEN and CDR2 is SYDVKM. The CDR3 has 15 amino acids. The CDR3 reads CASSFQGAGNQPQHF. The CDR3 DNA follows: TGTGCCAGCAGTTTTCAGGGGGCAGGCAATCAGCCCCAGCATTTT.

CDR3 nucleotide sequence: TGCGCCAGCAGCCAAGAAAGGTATAGCAATCAGCCCCAGCATTTT. It is translated as CASSQERYSNQPQHF. This chain uses TRBV4-1 with TRBJ1-5; D is unclear. Germline V gene lookup returns CDR1 MGHRA and CDR2 YSYEKL. V was trimmed by 0 bases and J by 0 bases, leaving 6 bases between them. The CDR3 covers 15 residues.

The CDR3 here is CASRGGTPGSTEAFF. CDR3 sequence (DNA): TGTGCCAGCAGAGGGGGGACACCGGGGAGCACTGAAGCTTTCTTT. The chain employs TRBV9 and TRBJ1-1; D is possibly TRBD1 (6 bases). The germline V gene has CDR1 SGDLS and CDR2 YYNGEE. V was cut by 5 bases and J by 4 bases, with 18 bases left in between. The CDR3 totals 15 residues.

This clone was detected only a few times. The genes are TRBV5-4 and TRBJ2-5, with 8 bases identical to TRBD2. V lost 2 bases to trimming and J lost 2 bases; unmatched junction nucleotides: 5. CDR1 is SGHNT, CDR2 YYREEE, per germline (reference sequence). This CDR3 spans 15 amino acids. The CDR3 is CASSLGGGNQETQYF. The CDR3 region has the DNA TGTGCCAGCAGCTTAGGCGGGGGGAATCAAGAGACCCAGTACTTC.

This clone has just one count. The gene calls are TRBV18 and TRBJ1-1; D perhaps matches TRBD1 (5 bases). CDR1 is KGHSH, CDR2 LQKENI, per germline. This CDR3 has 15 residues. V was cut by 2 bases and J by 3 bases, with 13 bases left in between. The CDR3 reads CASSPMEGLDTEAFF. The CDR3 nucleotides are TGTGCCAGCTCACCAATGGAGGGGCTGGACACTGAAGCTTTCTTT.

The chain uses TRBV10-3 and TRBJ1-5, with TRBD1 matching over 7 bases. With V trimmed by 2 bases and J by 3 bases, 7 bases remained unmatched. Germline values: CDR1 ENHRY, CDR2 SYGVKD. CDR3 length: 16 amino acids. CDR3 residues: CAISEVWDSPNQPQHF. The CDR3 coding sequence is TGTGCCATCAGTGAGGTTTGGGACAGCCCCAATCAGCCCCAGCATTTT.